A single sample is the source of the 21 T cell receptor beta chains below, sequenced in a study of CD8+CD57+ T cells in acquired aplastic anemia. Template material for TCR beta VDJ and CDR3 profiling consisted of genomic DNA. TCRdb re-derived calls from the reads in MiXCR, one entry per CDR3 protein. The sample includes 150,000 to 200,000 distinct CDR3 sequences, 35% to 50% of them seen just once. Specimen: sorted CD4+, CD8+, or CD8+CD57+ T cells (not recorded which) from PBMCs. The receptors shown here come from a human donor in good health.

This chain connects TRBV5-1 to TRBJ2-7; the D gene is possibly TRBD2 (6 bases). CDR1 and CDR2 from the germline V gene are SGHRS and YFSETQ. The V end was cut by 0 bases, the J end by 5 bases, with 12 bases between. The CDR3 totals 14 residues. The chain's CDR3 is CASSLEASVNEQYF. CDR3 nucleotides: TGCGCCAGCAGCTTGGAGGCTAGCGTCAACGAGCAGTACTTC.

This clonotype appeared many times. The rearrangement uses TRBV6-1 and TRBJ2-7; TRBD1 is a possible D gene (5 bases). This CDR3 contains 12 residues. The germline gives CDR1 MNHNS, CDR2 SASEGT. Trimming cost V 6 bases and J 6 bases, with 12 bases left between them. The CDR3: CASSLHRGEQYF. CDR3 DNA sequence: TGTGCCAGCAGCCTGCATAGGGGCGAGCAGTACTTC.

J is TRBJ2-5 and V is TRBV20-1, with TRBD2 identical over 11 bases. Germline values: CDR1 DFQATT, CDR2 SNEGSKA (reference sequence). There are 15 residues in the CDR3. With 4 bases clipped from V and 1 base from J, the junction kept 5 bases outside the gene matches. CDR3 sequence: CSAITSGSFQETQYF. For the CDR3, the DNA is TGCAGTGCTATTACTAGCGGGAGTTTCCAAGAGACCCAGTACTTC.

The chain uses TRBV20-1 and TRBJ2-5; tentatively, D is TRBD1 or TRBD2 (5 bases each). Germline values: CDR1 DFQATT, CDR2 SNEGSKA (reference sequence). V lost 0 bases to trimming and J lost 5 bases, with 16 bases between them. CDR3 length: 15 amino acids. The CDR3 is CSAREGRGSGETQYF. The CDR3 DNA sequence: TGCAGTGCTAGAGAAGGCCGGGGCTCCGGGGAGACCCAGTACTTC.

At least ten counts were recorded for this clonotype. CDR3 loop: CASSFSSGDTIYF. As DNA, the CDR3 is TGTGCCAGCAGCTTCTCCTCGGGTGACACCATATATTTT. The V call is TRBV5-5, the J call TRBJ1-3; D gene ambiguous. CDR3 size: 13 residues. Germline lookup yields CDR1 SGHKS and CDR2 YYEKEE (reference sequence). V was clipped by 2 bases and J by 8 bases, with 11 bases between them. The full variable domain, rest sourced from reference TRBV5-5 and TRBJ1-3, is DAGVTQSPTHLIKTRGQQVTLRCSPISGHKSVSWYQQVLGQGPQFIFQYYEKEERGRGNFPDRFSARQFPNYSSELNVNALLLGDSALYLCASSFSSGDTIYFGEGSWLTVV.

The rearrangement links TRBV6-5 to TRBJ2-5, with D tentatively TRBD2 (6 bases). V lost 0 bases and J 2 bases, leaving 10 bases between the germline ends. CDR1 is MNHEY, CDR2 SVGAGI, per germline. The CDR3 sequence is 15 residues long. DNA for the CDR3: TGTGCCAGCAGTTACTCAGGCGGGGAACAAGAGACCCAGTACTTC. Protein sequence: CASSYSGGEQETQYF.

In its sample, this clonotype was seen many times. The CDR3 loop reads CASSSGSSRDTQYF. The CDR3 DNA is TGTGCCAGCAGCAGCGGGAGTTCTAGAGATACGCAGTATTTT. This chain joins TRBV9 and TRBJ2-3; 8 nucleotides line up with TRBD2. V trimming: 4 bases; J trimming: 5 bases; junction bases outside the gene matches: 6. The length of the CDR3 is 14 residues. Per the germline V gene, CDR1 is SGDLS and CDR2 is YYNGEE.

The chain employs TRBV12-3 or TRBV12-4 and TRBJ2-7; D gene unclear. The V end lost 3 bases, the J end lost 5 bases, and 17 bases lay between the germline ends. This CDR3 contains 15 residues. CDR3 sequence: CASSFRPGGLDEQYF. The DNA for the CDR3 is TGTGCCAGCAGTTTTCGCCCCGGTGGTTTGGACGAGCAGTACTTC.

This clonotype was counted ten times or more. This chain uses TRBV6-5 with TRBJ2-7; TRBD2 aligns across 12 bases. The J segment lost 2 bases and the V segment lost 7 bases, leaving 3 bases of the junction unmatched. The CDR3 spans 14 residues. Germline CDR1 and CDR2: MNHEY and SVGAGI. Here the CDR3 reads CASTTSGRAYEQYF. Here the CDR3 DNA reads TGTGCCAGCACGACTAGCGGGAGAGCCTACGAGCAGTACTTC.

CDR3 DNA sequence: TGTGCCAGCAGTTATGGGCCAGACACTGAAGCTTTCTTT. Translated, it gives CASSYGPDTEAFF. The chain uses TRBV6-5 and TRBJ1-1, with D unclear. In germline, CDR1 is MNHEY, CDR2 SVGAGI. The CDR3 length is 13 residues. With 3 bases removed from V and 3 bases from J, the gap between germline ends came to 8 bases.

In its sample, this clonotype was seen a few times. The rearrangement uses TRBV29-1 and TRBJ2-3; 7 bases fit TRBD1. V lost 7 bases and J lost 1; bases outside the gene matches: 5. The CDR3 length is 13 residues. Per germline, CDR1 SQVTM and CDR2 ANQGSEA. Here the CDR3 DNA reads TGCAGCGGGAGGACAGGCGGCACAGATACGCAGTATTTT. Its protein product is CSGRTGGTDTQYF.

This chain connects TRBV7-9 to TRBJ2-3; 8 nucleotides match TRBD1. Unmatched junction bases numbered 5, after V lost 6 bases and J lost 0 bases. Per the germline V gene, CDR1 is SEHNR and CDR2 is FQNEAQ (reference sequence). This CDR3 contains 15 residues. CDR3 residues: CASSMGQASTDTQYF. CDR3 sequence (DNA): TGTGCCAGCAGTATGGGACAGGCAAGCACAGATACGCAGTATTTT.

This clonotype was detected ten times or more. This chain links TRBV29-1 with TRBJ2-2; 12 bases are a match to TRBD2. CDR1 SQVTM and CDR2 ANQGSEA come from the germline V gene. The CDR3 extends over 15 amino acids. The V and J ends lost 4 bases and 6 bases, in that order; junction bases with no gene match: 6. The CDR3 region has the DNA TGCAGCGTTGCGAAGGGACTAGCGGGCCCCGGGGAGCTGTTTTTT. Its protein is CSVAKGLAGPGELFF.

This chain connects TRBV11-1 to TRBJ1-2; weak D call: TRBD1 (5 bases). The germline V and J ends were trimmed by 1 base and 0 bases, with 12 bases remaining between them. The CDR3 contains 16 residues. Looked up from germline, CDR1 is SGHAT and CDR2 is FQDESV (reference sequence). CDR3 region: CASSLVLTEANYGYTF. In DNA, the CDR3 is TGTGCCAGCAGCTTAGTCCTGACAGAAGCTAACTATGGCTACACCTTC.

A remark on this clonotype: One junction end does not reproduce the germline sequence, and a read error may be involved. The V call is TRBV7-4, the J call TRBJ1-1, with unresolved D. The CDR3 loop spans 14 amino acids. The germline gives CDR1 SGHVT, CDR2 SQSDAQ. CDR3 amino acids: CANSPLGGFTEAFF. The CDR3 coding sequence is TGTGCCAACAGCCCCCTCGGCGGGTTCACTGAAGCTTTCTTT.

This clonotype was seen repeatedly, ten times or more. This chain uses TRBV2 with TRBJ2-5; D unclear. This CDR3 is 11 amino acids long. Trimming took off 4 bases at V and 5 bases at J, with 5 bases between the two ends. Germline values: CDR1 SNHLY, CDR2 FYNNEI. The CDR3 DNA follows: TGTGCCAGCAGTGGGTGGGAGACCCAGTACTTC. It codes for CASSGWETQYF.

The chain employs TRBV9 and TRBJ2-1; TRBD2 aligns across 12 bases. This CDR3 is built from 16 residues. CDR1 is SGDLS and CDR2 is YYNGEE in the germline V gene. The junction had 10 bases not matched to a gene; V was cut back by 3 bases and J by 9 bases. CDR3 in amino acids: CASSGAASGRAGEQFF. Here the CDR3 DNA reads TGTGCCAGCAGCGGGGCGGCTAGCGGGAGGGCGGGTGAGCAGTTCTTC.

This clonotype was seen many times. The J gene is TRBJ2-3, the V gene TRBV19; a weak D match, TRBD2 (7 bases). CDR3 length equals 16 residues. The ends were cut back, 5 bases at V and 1 base at J, with 16 bases in the middle. Germline V gene lookup returns CDR1 LNHDA and CDR2 SQIVND (reference sequence). CDR3 sequence: CASSLNWGGRTDTQYF. The CDR3 DNA reads TGTGCCAGTAGTCTTAACTGGGGGGGGCGCACAGATACGCAGTATTTT. Filled out from reference TRBV19 and TRBJ2-3, the complete variable domain reads DGGITQSPKYLFRKEGQNVTLSCEQNLNHDAMYWYRQDPGQGLRLIYYSQIVNDFQKGDIAEGYSVSREKKESFPLTVTSAQKNPTAFYLCASSLNWGGRTDTQYFGPGTRLTVL.

The rearrangement links TRBV10-3 to TRBJ2-6; possibly TRBD2 for D (5 bases). The CDR3 is 19 amino acids. The V and J ends lost 7 bases and 0 bases respectively, with 22 bases between them. The V gene's germline CDR1 is ENHRY and CDR2 SYGVKD. This chain's CDR3 is CAIIQDPLGSRSGANVLTF. The CDR3, as DNA: TGTGCCATCATTCAGGACCCCTTGGGGAGCCGCTCTGGGGCCAACGTCCTGACTTTC.

The V gene is TRBV6-2 or TRBV6-3, the J gene TRBJ1-1; D might be TRBD1 (5 bases). The CDR3 runs 16 residues. Germline assignment: CDR1 MNHEY and CDR2 SVGEGT. Trimming left V 0 bases short and J 4 bases short, with 15 bases between. The CDR3 coding sequence is TGTGCCAGCAGTTACTCAGGGGAAGCGGTGGGCACTGAAGCTTTCTTT. Its protein product is CASSYSGEAVGTEAFF.

V usage is TRBV10-3 and J usage is TRBJ1-4; 7 nucleotides agree with TRBD1. CDR1 ENHRY and CDR2 SYGVKD come from the germline V gene. Trimming removed 6 bases from V and 3 bases from J; junction bases left unmatched: 1. This CDR3 is 13 amino acids long. CDR3 residues: CAISDRANEKLFF. In DNA form, the CDR3 reads TGTGCCATCAGCGACAGGGCTAATGAAAAACTGTTTTTT.